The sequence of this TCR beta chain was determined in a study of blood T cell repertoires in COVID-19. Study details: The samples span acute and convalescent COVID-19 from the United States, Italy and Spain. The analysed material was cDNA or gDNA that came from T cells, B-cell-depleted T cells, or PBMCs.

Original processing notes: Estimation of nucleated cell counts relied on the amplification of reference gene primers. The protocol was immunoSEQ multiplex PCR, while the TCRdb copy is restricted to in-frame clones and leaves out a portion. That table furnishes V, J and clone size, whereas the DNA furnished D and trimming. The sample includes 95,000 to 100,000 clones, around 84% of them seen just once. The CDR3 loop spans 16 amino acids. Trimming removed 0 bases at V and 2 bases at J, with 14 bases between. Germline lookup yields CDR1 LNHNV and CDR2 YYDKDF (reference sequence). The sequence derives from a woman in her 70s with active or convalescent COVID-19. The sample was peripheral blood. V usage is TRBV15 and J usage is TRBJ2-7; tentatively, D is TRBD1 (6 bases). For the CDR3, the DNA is TGTGCCACCAGCAGAGATCTGATGGGGGCCGCCTACGAGCAGTACTTC. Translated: CATSRDLMGAAYEQYF.